This TCR beta chain was captured in a study of T cell responses to AZD1222 COVID-19 vaccine. Per the germline V gene, CDR1 is MNHNS and CDR2 is SASEGT. This CDR3 has 16 residues. V dropped 3 bases and J dropped 2 bases, with 14 bases sitting between them. Assay used: immunoSEQ multiplex PCR; TCRdb lists only in-frame clones, some missing. The profile shows about 100,000 clones, 92% of them singletons. Regarding the study as a whole: Repertoire sampling happened only post peak T cell response. Baseline seropositives among AZD1222 recipients totaled only 6 or 7.

About this clone: The antigen is not known.

The chain joins TRBV6-1 to TRBJ1-5; D remains ambiguous. This clonotype originated in an adult in good health. This material consisted of peripheral blood, taken on day 0 of AZD1222 vaccination. CDR3 residues: CASSDQPPMGNQPQHF. DNA for the CDR3: TGTGCCAGCAGTGACCAACCCCCAATGGGCAATCAGCCCCAGCATTTT.